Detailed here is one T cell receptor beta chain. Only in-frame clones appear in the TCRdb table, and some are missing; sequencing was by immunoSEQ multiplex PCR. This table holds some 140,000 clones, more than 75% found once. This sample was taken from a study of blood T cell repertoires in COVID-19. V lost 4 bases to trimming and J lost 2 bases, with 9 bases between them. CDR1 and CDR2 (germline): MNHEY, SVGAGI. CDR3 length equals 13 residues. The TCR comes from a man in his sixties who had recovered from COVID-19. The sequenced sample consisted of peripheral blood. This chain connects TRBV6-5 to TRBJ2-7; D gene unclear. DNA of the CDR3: TGTGCCAGCAGTTCAGAGGTCCCCTACGAGCAGTACTTC. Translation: CASSSEVPYEQYF.